Listed below are T cell receptor beta chains from one sample, sequenced in a study of cytomegalovirus exposure and HLA in healthy donors. Clones were read by immunoSEQ multiplex PCR, and TCRdb kept only the in-frame ones, dropping some. The data show 200,000 to 300,000 clones, 70% to 90% seen once. Sequenced input: PBMCs. These receptor sequences come from a woman aged 40 to 50 in good health and CMV-seropositive. CDR3s include the opening cysteine and the closing phenylalanine or tryptophan. Fields, in order: clone size, V gene, D gene, J gene, CDR3 DNA, CDR3 protein. A D gene is named only where the DNA matches it firmly. Clone size appears in some rows only: once, few, many, or a class for an expanded clone.

clone size: .; V gene: TRBV28; D gene: .; J gene: TRBJ1-1; CDR3 DNA: TGTGCCAGCAGTTTATTAGGGGGGGCAGTGAGGCCGGGAGCTTTCTTT; CDR3 protein: CASSLLGGAVRPGAFF
clone size: .; V gene: TRBV7-3; D gene: TRBD2; J gene: TRBJ2-1; CDR3 DNA: TGTGCCAGCAGCCATAGCGGGAGCTCCTACAATGAGCAGTTCTTC; CDR3 protein: CASSHSGSSYNEQFF
clone size: .; V gene: TRBV11-1; D gene: TRBD1; J gene: TRBJ1-6; CDR3 DNA: TGTGCCAGCAGTTCGACAGGGGAGGGTTCACCCCTCCACTTT; CDR3 protein: CASSSTGEGSPLHF
clone size: .; V gene: TRBV14; D gene: .; J gene: TRBJ2-1; CDR3 DNA: TGTGCCAGCAGCCATTCAACAAACTCCTACAATGAGCAGTTCTTC; CDR3 protein: CASSHSTNSYNEQFF
clone size: .; V gene: TRBV5-1; D gene: .; J gene: TRBJ2-7; CDR3 DNA: TGCGCCAGCAGTTCCGGGTCGAGCTCCTACGAGCAGTACTTC; CDR3 protein: CASSSGSSSYEQYF
clone size: .; V gene: TRBV4-1; D gene: TRBD2; J gene: TRBJ2-1; CDR3 DNA: TGCGCCAGCAGCCAAGATCCCGCTAGCGGGAGGCACAATGAGCAGTTCTTC; CDR3 protein: CASSQDPASGRHNEQFF
clone size: .; V gene: TRBV10-3; D gene: .; J gene: TRBJ2-3; CDR3 DNA: TGTGCCATCAGTGATTCCGGAGGGATAGGCGCAGATACGCAGTATTTT; CDR3 protein: CAISDSGGIGADTQYF
clone size: once; V gene: TRBV25-1; D gene: .; J gene: TRBJ2-5; CDR3 DNA: TGTGCCAGCAGTGTGCCAGGGAGGGAGACCCAGTACTTC; CDR3 protein: CASSVPGRETQYF
clone size: .; V gene: TRBV7-3; D gene: .; J gene: TRBJ2-7; CDR3 DNA: TGTGCCAGCAGCTTAGGGCTAGCGAACTCCTACGAGCAGTACTTC; CDR3 protein: CASSLGLANSYEQYF
clone size: once; V gene: TRBV7-2; D gene: TRBD2; J gene: TRBJ2-7; CDR3 DNA: TGTGCCAGCAGCCCTCCGGGACTACCGAGCTCCTACGAGCAGTACTTC; CDR3 protein: CASSPPGLPSSYEQYF
clone size: .; V gene: TRBV6-6; D gene: TRBD2; J gene: TRBJ2-1; CDR3 DNA: TGTGCCAGCAGCCCGGGACTAGCGGCTTCCTACAATGAGCAGTTCTTC; CDR3 protein: CASSPGLAASYNEQFF
clone size: few; V gene: TRBV19; D gene: .; J gene: TRBJ1-2; CDR3 DNA: TGTGCCAGTAGCAGTCTCGGGGGGAGGACGTCCTATGGCTACACCTTC; CDR3 protein: CASSSLGGRTSYGYTF
clone size: .; V gene: TRBV25-1; D gene: .; J gene: TRBJ2-3; CDR3 DNA: TGTGCCAGCAGTGGGACTACACGGGAGAGAGATACGCAGTATTTT; CDR3 protein: CASSGTTRERDTQYF
clone size: few; V gene: TRBV5-6; D gene: .; J gene: TRBJ2-1; CDR3 DNA: TGTGCCAGCAGCTTGCAGAATGAGCAGTTCTTC; CDR3 protein: CASSLQNEQFF
clone size: .; V gene: TRBV5-1; D gene: TRBD1; J gene: TRBJ2-1; CDR3 DNA: TGCGCCAGCAGCCTCGGACAGGGAGAAGGTGAGCAGTTCTTC; CDR3 protein: CASSLGQGEGEQFF
clone size: .; V gene: TRBV15; D gene: TRBD1; J gene: TRBJ2-1; CDR3 DNA: TGTGCCACCAGCAGGAGGGACAGGGCGGGTTACAATGAGCAGTTCTTC; CDR3 protein: CATSRRDRAGYNEQFF
clone size: .; V gene: TRBV19; D gene: TRBD1; J gene: TRBJ1-6; CDR3 DNA: TGTGCCAGTAGTACGGGACAGGGGGCGATCCAACCGACTAATTCACCCCTCCACTTT; CDR3 protein: CASSTGQGAIQPTNSPLHF
clone size: once; V gene: TRBV6-5; D gene: .; J gene: TRBJ1-1; CDR3 DNA: TGTGCCAGCAAACTACAGGGCCTGAACACTGAAGCTTTCTTT; CDR3 protein: CASKLQGLNTEAFF
clone size: .; V gene: TRBV7-9; D gene: .; J gene: TRBJ1-2; CDR3 DNA: TGTGCCAGCAGCTTAACGGCCGGGACTGGGGTTAACTATGGCTACACCTTC; CDR3 protein: CASSLTAGTGVNYGYTF
clone size: few; V gene: TRBV4-2; D gene: .; J gene: TRBJ1-2; CDR3 DNA: TGTGCCAGCAGCAAGATCCGGGGGGACTACACCTTC; CDR3 protein: CASSKIRGDYTF
clone size: .; V gene: TRBV6-5; D gene: TRBD1; J gene: TRBJ2-4; CDR3 DNA: TGTGCCAGCAGTCCTACAGGGGGCGTCAGGGACAGTCAGTACTTC; CDR3 protein: CASSPTGGVRDSQYF
clone size: .; V gene: TRBV5-4; D gene: TRBD2; J gene: TRBJ2-1; CDR3 DNA: TGTGCCAGCAGCTTATGGACTAGCGGGAGACACAATGAGCAGTTCTTC; CDR3 protein: CASSLWTSGRHNEQFF
clone size: .; V gene: TRBV30; D gene: TRBD1; J gene: TRBJ2-2; CDR3 DNA: TGTGCCTTCAGGGTCGGGACAGCGAACACCGGGGAGCTGTTTTTT; CDR3 protein: CAFRVGTANTGELFF
clone size: .; V gene: TRBV7-8; D gene: .; J gene: TRBJ1-5; CDR3 DNA: TGTGCCAGCAGCTTAGGTTCGGGGAGAGGCAATCAGCCCCAGCATTTT; CDR3 protein: CASSLGSGRGNQPQHF
clone size: once; V gene: TRBV27; D gene: TRBD2; J gene: TRBJ2-7; CDR3 DNA: TGTGCCAGCGGGACTAGCGACTACGAGCAGTACTTC; CDR3 protein: CASGTSDYEQYF
clone size: .; V gene: TRBV27; D gene: TRBD2; J gene: TRBJ2-3; CDR3 DNA: TGTGCCAGCAGCAGCGGGGTGAGCACAGATACGCAGTATTTT; CDR3 protein: CASSSGVSTDTQYF
clone size: .; V gene: TRBV9; D gene: .; J gene: TRBJ1-2; CDR3 DNA: TGTGCCAGCAGCCCTTCTGGGGCCTATGGCTACACCTTC; CDR3 protein: CASSPSGAYGYTF
clone size: few; V gene: TRBV19; D gene: TRBD1; J gene: TRBJ2-1; CDR3 DNA: TGTGCCAGTAAGAGGGACAGATACAATGAGCAGTTCTTC; CDR3 protein: CASKRDRYNEQFF
clone size: .; V gene: TRBV11-1; D gene: .; J gene: TRBJ2-2; CDR3 DNA: TGTGCCAGCAGCTTAGCACAGGGAGGGGCCGGGGAGCTGTTTTTT; CDR3 protein: CASSLAQGGAGELFF
clone size: .; V gene: TRBV9; D gene: .; J gene: TRBJ2-1; CDR3 DNA: TGTGCCAGCAGCCCAGGACAGTTTTACAATGAGCAGTTCTTC; CDR3 protein: CASSPGQFYNEQFF
clone size: .; V gene: TRBV6-1; D gene: TRBD1; J gene: TRBJ1-5; CDR3 DNA: TGTGCCAGCAGTGAAGCCAGGACAGGGGCCCCAGGTCCCCAGCATTTT; CDR3 protein: CASSEARTGAPGPQHF
clone size: .; V gene: TRBV2; D gene: TRBD2; J gene: TRBJ2-7; CDR3 DNA: TGTGCCAGCAGTCTCGGGGCTAGCGGGACCTACGAGCAGTACTTC; CDR3 protein: CASSLGASGTYEQYF
clone size: .; V gene: TRBV6-5; D gene: TRBD1; J gene: TRBJ2-1; CDR3 DNA: TGTGCCAGCAGTCCCGGGACAGGGAACGTTAATGAGCAGTTCTTC; CDR3 protein: CASSPGTGNVNEQFF
clone size: .; V gene: TRBV28; D gene: .; J gene: TRBJ1-5; CDR3 DNA: TGTGCCAGCAGTCGACAGGAGAACAATCAGCCCCAGCATTTT; CDR3 protein: CASSRQENNQPQHF
clone size: .; V gene: TRBV4-3; D gene: TRBD2; J gene: TRBJ2-7; CDR3 DNA: TGCGCCAGCAGCCAAGATCTAACTAGCGGTTCCTACGAGCAGTACTTC; CDR3 protein: CASSQDLTSGSYEQYF
clone size: .; V gene: TRBV27; D gene: .; J gene: TRBJ2-2; CDR3 DNA: TGTGCCAGCAGTTTATCTCTCGTCGGGGAGCTGTTTTTT; CDR3 protein: CASSLSLVGELFF